Below, one TCR beta chain is given with its context. CD45RA+ naive and CD45RA-negative memory subsets were separated from CD4+ cells. This sample stems from a study of shared clonotypes between healthy human individuals. For the study at large: CD4 naive and memory got three plates each, CD8 naive two, CD8 memory one.

The table came from immunoSEQ multiplex PCR; TCRdb's copy has only in-frame clones and leaves some out. The data hold some 2,100,000 clones, with more than 90% observed a single time. This CDR3 has 15 amino acids. V was pared by 6 bases and J by 0 bases, with 14 bases between. Germline CDR1 GTSNPN, CDR2 SVGIG (reference sequence). The sample was naive CD4+ T cells sorted from blood. This sample's subset: CD45RA+ positively selected. The J gene is TRBJ2-2, the V gene TRBV30; a possible D gene is TRBD1 (5 bases). The sequence derives from a man aged 18 to 29 in good health. CDR3 nucleotide sequence: TGTGCCTGCCTGTGGGGCGGATCGAACACCGGGGAGCTGTTTTTT. Translated: CACLWGGSNTGELFF.